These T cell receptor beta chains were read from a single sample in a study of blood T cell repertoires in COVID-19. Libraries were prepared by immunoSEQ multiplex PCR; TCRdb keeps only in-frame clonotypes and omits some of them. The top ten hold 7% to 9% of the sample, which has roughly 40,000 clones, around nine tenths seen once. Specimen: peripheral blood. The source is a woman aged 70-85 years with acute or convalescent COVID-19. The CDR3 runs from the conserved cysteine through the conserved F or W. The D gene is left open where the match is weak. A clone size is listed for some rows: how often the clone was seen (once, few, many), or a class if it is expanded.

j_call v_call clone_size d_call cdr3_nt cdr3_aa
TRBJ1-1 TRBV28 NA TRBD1 TGTGCCAGCGGTTCCTCCGGGACAGGGAGAACTGAAGCTTTCTTT CASGSSGTGRTEAFF
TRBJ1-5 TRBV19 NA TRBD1 TGTGCCAGTAGTGCGGGACAGGGGGTGCAGCCCCAGCATTTT CASSAGQGVQPQHF
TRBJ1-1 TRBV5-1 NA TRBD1 TGCGCCAGCAGCTCCACGACAGGGACGGCCACTGAAGCTTTCTTT CASSSTTGTATEAFF
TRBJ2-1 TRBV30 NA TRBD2 TGTGCCTGGAGTGTAGGCCTAGCGGGTTACAATGAGCAGTTCTTC CAWSVGLAGYNEQFF
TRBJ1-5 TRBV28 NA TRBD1 TGTGCCAGCAGGGAGGGGAGGGACAGGATGGGGCAGCCCCAGCATTTT CASREGRDRMGQPQHF
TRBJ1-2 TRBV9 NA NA TGTGCCAGCAGCCAAACCCAGGGGAATCATGGCTACACCTTC CASSQTQGNHGYTF
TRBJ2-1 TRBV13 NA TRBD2 TGTGCCAGCAGCCACCCTAGCGGGACTTCCTACAATGAGCAGTTCTTC CASSHPSGTSYNEQFF
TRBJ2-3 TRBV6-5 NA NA TGTGCCAGCAGTTACCGGAGAGGTACGCAGTATTTT CASSYRRGTQYF
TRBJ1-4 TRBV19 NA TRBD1 TGTGCCAGTAGTACGCCGGGACAGCGGTCTATTAATGAAAAACTGTTTTTT CASSTPGQRSINEKLFF
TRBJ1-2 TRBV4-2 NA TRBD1 TGTGCCAGCAGCCAAGGAGACAGGGGGGACTATGGCTACACCTTC CASSQGDRGDYGYTF
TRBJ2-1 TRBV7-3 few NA TGTGCCAGCAGCTCGGGAGTGGGGAATGAGCAGTTCTTC CASSSGVGNEQFF
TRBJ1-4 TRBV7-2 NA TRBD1 TGTGCCAGCAGCTTAGTCCCAGGGGGCGCGAGTGAAAAACTGTTTTTT CASSLVPGGASEKLFF
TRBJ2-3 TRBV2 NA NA TGTGCCAGCAGCCAACTCACAGATACGCAGTATTTT CASSQLTDTQYF
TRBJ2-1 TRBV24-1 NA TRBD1 TGTGCCACCAGTGAAGCTACCGGGACAGGGAAGGCGGAGAACAATGAGCAGTTCTTC CATSEATGTGKAENNEQFF
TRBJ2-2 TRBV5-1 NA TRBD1 TGCGCCAGCAGCCCAGGGGGCTTGGACACCGGGGAGCTGTTTTTT CASSPGGLDTGELFF
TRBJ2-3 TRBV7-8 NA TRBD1 TGTGCCAGCAGCTTAGTTAGGACCGGGACAGGGGATGATACGCAGTATTTT CASSLVRTGTGDDTQYF
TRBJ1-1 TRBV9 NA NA TGTGCCAGCAGCGCCACGGGGTTCAACACTGAAGCTTTCTTT CASSATGFNTEAFF
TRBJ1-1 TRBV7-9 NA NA TGTGCCAGCAGCTTAGAACTGAAAGCGGGGGCTTTCTTT CASSLELKAGAFF
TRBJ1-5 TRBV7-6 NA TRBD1 TGTGCCAGCAGCGGAAGACAGGGGAGCAATCAGCCCCAGCATTTT CASSGRQGSNQPQHF
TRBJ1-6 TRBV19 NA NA TGTGCCACCTCCCGGGGGTATAATTCACCCCTCCACTTT CATSRGYNSPLHF
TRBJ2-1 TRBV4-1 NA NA TGCGCCAGCAGCCAAGATACCAGGCCTTCTTACAATGAGCAGTTCTTC CASSQDTRPSYNEQFF
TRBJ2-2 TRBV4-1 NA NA TGCGCCAGCAGCCAAGATCGAGACGGGGAGCTGTTTTTT CASSQDRDGELFF
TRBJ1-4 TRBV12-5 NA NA TGTGCTAGTGGTTTGGGGCTTTCAACTAATGAAAAACTGTTTTTT CASGLGLSTNEKLFF
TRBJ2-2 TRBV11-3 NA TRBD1 TGTGCCAGCAGCCTCGACAGGGCGAACACCGGGGAGCTGTTTTTT CASSLDRANTGELFF
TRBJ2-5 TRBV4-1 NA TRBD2 TGCGCCAGCAGCCAAGATTACGCGGAGCGGGAGGTCTCAGAGACCCAGTACTTC CASSQDYAEREVSETQYF
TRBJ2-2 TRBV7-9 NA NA TGTGCCAGCAGCTCTTTAGGGGACGGGGAGCTGTTTTTT CASSSLGDGELFF
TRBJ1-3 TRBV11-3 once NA TGTGCCAGCAGCTCCAGGGTATCAGGAAACACCATATATTTT CASSSRVSGNTIYF
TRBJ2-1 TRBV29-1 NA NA TGCAGCGTTCCAGTGGGGGCCAGCTCCTACAATGAGCAGTTCTTC CSVPVGASSYNEQFF
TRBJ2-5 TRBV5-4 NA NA TGTGCCAGCAGCTTGTTCCGGGGAAATCCCTCCCAAGAGACCCAGTACTTC CASSLFRGNPSQETQYF
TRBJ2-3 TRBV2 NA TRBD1 TGTGCCAGCAGTGAAAGGACAGGGGCCACAGATACGCAGTATTTT CASSERTGATDTQYF
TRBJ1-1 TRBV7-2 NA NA TGTGCCTGCAAACAGGGACCTATGAACACTGAAGCTTTCTTT CACKQGPMNTEAFF
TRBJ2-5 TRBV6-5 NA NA TGTGCCAGCGGGAGAAAATTCGAAGAGACCCAGTACTTC CASGRKFEETQYF
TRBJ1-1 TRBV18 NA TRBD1 TGTGCCAGCTCGCGGGACAGATCGAACACTGAAGCTTTCTTT CASSRDRSNTEAFF
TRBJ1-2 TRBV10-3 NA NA TGTGCCATCAGTGAGTCGTCACAGGTTGGCTACACCTTC CAISESSQVGYTF
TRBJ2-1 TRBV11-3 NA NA TGTGCCAGCAGCTTAGACAGGGTTCGTGAGCAGTTCTTC CASSLDRVREQFF
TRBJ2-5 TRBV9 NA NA TGTGCCAGCAGCGTCTCAGATGAGACCCAGTACTTC CASSVSDETQYF
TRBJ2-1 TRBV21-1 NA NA TGTGCCAGCAGCGGCGGACTAGCGGGAGTTGGAGGAGAAGATGAGCAGTTCTTC CASSGGLAGVGGEDEQFF
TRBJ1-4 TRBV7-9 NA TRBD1 TGTGCCAGCAGCCCGGGACAGGCCGCAACTAATGAAAAACTGTTTTTT CASSPGQAATNEKLFF
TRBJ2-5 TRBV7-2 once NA TGTGCCAGCAGCTTAGGAGGTGGTCCTACCTCAAAGACCCAGTACTTC CASSLGGGPTSKTQYF
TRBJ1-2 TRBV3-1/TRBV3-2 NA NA TGTGCCAGCAGCCAAGCCTCAGGGATATATGGCTACACCTTC CASSQASGIYGYTF